The following is a T cell receptor beta chain sequence with its context. V lost 3 bases to trimming and J lost 5 bases, with 24 bases between them. The CDR3 extends over 18 amino acids. CDR1 and CDR2 (germline): SGHRS, YFSETQ. This specimen belongs to a study of control samples from healthy donors and cancer patients. Assay: immunoSEQ multiplex PCR; the TCRdb copy retains only in-frame clones and omits some. The data hold roughly 130,000 clones, with around nine tenths observed a single time. Sequencing was carried out using blood. The TCR comes from a man aged 50 to 60 in good health. The V gene is TRBV5-1, the J gene TRBJ1-5; a possible D gene is TRBD1 (6 bases). The CDR3: CASSSPRLNRVGDQPQHF. CDR3 DNA sequence: TGCGCCAGCAGCTCCCCTAGACTCAACAGGGTTGGGGATCAGCCCCAGCATTTT.